The sequence of this TCR beta chain was determined in a study of cytomegalovirus exposure and HLA in healthy donors. Study-wide results and caveats: Only CMV serostatus was available as immune exposure information.

Per germline, CDR1 SGHNT and CDR2 YYREEE (reference sequence). The CDR3 is 12 residues long. The V and J ends lost 1 base and 6 bases, in that order; junction bases with no gene match: 1. With respect to this clone: Its specificity is not known.

Vbeta (60) and Jbeta (13) primers were used in the PCR. Profiled with immunoSEQ multiplex PCR; TCRdb holds only in-frame clones, not every one. The top ten hold around 1.9% of the sample, which has some 150,000 clones, roughly 78% seen once. The chain employs TRBV5-4 and TRBJ2-7; TRBD2 agrees at 7 bases. The receptor's source is a man between 40 and 49 years old in good health and CMV-seronegative. Sequencing used PBMCs. For the CDR3, the DNA is TGTGCCAGCAGCTTGACGGGAGGCGAGCAGTACTTC. Its translation is CASSLTGGEQYF.